Below, 4 T cell receptor beta chains from the same sample are listed, as sequenced in a study of T-cell memory formation after mild COVID-19 (dated by TCRdb to about 2021). Library preparation was by 5' RACE. Reads for this sample came from an Illumina NovaSeq 6000. Using fastp at Q25 and MiXCR, TCRdb reprocessed the public reads and kept productive beta chains. Rows merge per CDR3 protein into single entries with the most common DNA and genes. The sample has about 560,000 distinct CDR3 sequences on record, 15% to 20% of them singletons. About 7.4% of the sample is taken by the ten largest. The sequenced sample consisted of PBMCs or a T cell subset sorted from them (not recorded which). The receptors shown here come from an adult woman who had mild COVID-19 (a few samples of this study predate the infection). The sample titles of this study are shuffled in the database, so cell type and time point are left out; the donor was told from shared clones.

This clonotype was counted ten times or more. The rearrangement uses TRBV4-3 and TRBJ2-1; D unresolved. This CDR3 region has 13 residues. Trimming took off 0 bases at V and 9 bases at J, with 9 bases between the two ends. The germline V gene has CDR1 LGHNA and CDR2 YSLEER. The CDR3 is CASSQDRLGEQFF. In DNA form, the CDR3 reads TGCGCCAGCAGCCAAGATCGCTTGGGTGAGCAGTTCTTC.

In this sample, this clonotype turned up a few times. The V call is TRBV7-9, the J call TRBJ2-3; D call uncertain. Per germline, CDR1 SEHNR and CDR2 FQNEAQ (reference sequence). Trimming removed 5 bases at V and 0 bases at J, with 12 bases between. The CDR3 runs 15 residues. In nucleotides, the CDR3 is TGTGCCAGCAGCCCCTGGGTGAGGAGCACAGATACGCAGTATTTT. Translated, it gives CASSPWVRSTDTQYF.

The V gene is TRBV6-6, the J gene TRBJ2-2; D gene uncertain. The CDR3 is made up of 14 amino acids. Germline values: CDR1 MNHNY, CDR2 SVGAGI (reference sequence). V lost 8 bases, J lost 1 base, and 11 bases lay in between. The CDR3 region has the DNA TGTGCCAGCGGATACACAAAGAACACCGGGGAGCTGTTTTTT. It yields the protein CASGYTKNTGELFF.

This clonotype was observed many times. The chain recombines TRBV20-1 with TRBJ1-2; D unclear. The CDR3 consists of 12 residues. In germline, CDR1 is DFQATT, CDR2 SNEGSKA (reference sequence). Trimming stripped 5 bases from V and 8 bases from J, with 15 bases between. The CDR3 sequence: CSAAEDERGYTF. Here the CDR3 DNA reads TGCAGTGCTGCAGAGGACGAACGGGGCTACACCTTC.